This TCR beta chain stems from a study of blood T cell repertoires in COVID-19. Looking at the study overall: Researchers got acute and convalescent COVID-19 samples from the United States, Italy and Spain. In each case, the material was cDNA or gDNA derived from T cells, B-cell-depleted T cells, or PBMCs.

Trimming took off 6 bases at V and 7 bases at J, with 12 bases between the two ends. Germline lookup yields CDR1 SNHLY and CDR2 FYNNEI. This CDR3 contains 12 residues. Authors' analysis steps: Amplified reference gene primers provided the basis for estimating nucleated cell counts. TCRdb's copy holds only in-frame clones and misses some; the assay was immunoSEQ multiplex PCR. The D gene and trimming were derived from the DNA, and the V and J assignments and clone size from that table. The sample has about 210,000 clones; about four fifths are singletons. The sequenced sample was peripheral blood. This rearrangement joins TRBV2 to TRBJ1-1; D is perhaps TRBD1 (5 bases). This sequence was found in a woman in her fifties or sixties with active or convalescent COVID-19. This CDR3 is CASSRGMIEAFF. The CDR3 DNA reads TGTGCCAGCAGCCGGGGGATGATTGAAGCTTTCTTT.